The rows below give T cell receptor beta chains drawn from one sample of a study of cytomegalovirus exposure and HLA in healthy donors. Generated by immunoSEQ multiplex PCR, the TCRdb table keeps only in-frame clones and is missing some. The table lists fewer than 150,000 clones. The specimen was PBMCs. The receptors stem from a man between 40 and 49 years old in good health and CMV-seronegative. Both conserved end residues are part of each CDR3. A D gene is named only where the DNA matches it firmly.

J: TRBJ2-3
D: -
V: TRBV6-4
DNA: TGTGCCAGCAGGTCGACAGATACGCAGTATTTT
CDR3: CASRSTDTQYF

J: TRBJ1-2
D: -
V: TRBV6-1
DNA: TGTGCCAGCAGTGAAGAGCGTCCGTGGATAGGCTACACCTTC
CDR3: CASSEERPWIGYTF

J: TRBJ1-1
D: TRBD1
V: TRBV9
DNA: TGTGCCAGCAGCGTGGGACAGAGGAACACTGAAGCTTTCTTT
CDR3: CASSVGQRNTEAFF

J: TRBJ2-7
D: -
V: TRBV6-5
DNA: TGTGCCAGCAGTCCATCTAGGGGTTACGAGCAGTACTTC
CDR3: CASSPSRGYEQYF

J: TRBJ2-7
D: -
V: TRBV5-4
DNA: TGTGCCAGCAGCCTAGACAGAGGTACCTACGAGCAGTACTTC
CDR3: CASSLDRGTYEQYF

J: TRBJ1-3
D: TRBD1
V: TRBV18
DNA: TGTGCCAGCTCTCGCTTAGGACAGGGCACCACTGGAAACACCATATATTTT
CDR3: CASSRLGQGTTGNTIYF

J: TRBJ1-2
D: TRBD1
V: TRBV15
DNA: TGTGCCACCAGCGAGGTTACAGGGGGCGGCTACACCTTC
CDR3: CATSEVTGGGYTF

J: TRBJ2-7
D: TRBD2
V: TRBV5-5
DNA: TGTGCCAGCAGCCCCACTAGCGGGGGCTCCTACGAGCAGTACTTC
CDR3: CASSPTSGGSYEQYF

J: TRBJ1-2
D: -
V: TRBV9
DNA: TGTGCCAGCAGCGTAGGAGGGAGCTATGGCTACACCTTC
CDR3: CASSVGGSYGYTF

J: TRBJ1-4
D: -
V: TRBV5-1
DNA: TGCGCCAGCAGCAAGAACCGGGACAATAATGAAAAACTGTTTTTT
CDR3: CASSKNRDNNEKLFF

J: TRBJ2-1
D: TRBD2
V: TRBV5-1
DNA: TGCGCCAGCAGCTTGGTGGCGACTAGCGGGGCCAATGAGCAGTTCTTC
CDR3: CASSLVATSGANEQFF

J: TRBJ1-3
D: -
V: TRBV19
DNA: TGTGCCAGTAGTATAGGAGGAGCAGCTGGAAACACCATATATTTT
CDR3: CASSIGGAAGNTIYF

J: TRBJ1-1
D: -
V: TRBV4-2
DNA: TGTGCCAGCAGCCAAGTAGCAGGGGACACTGAAGCTTTCTTT
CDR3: CASSQVAGDTEAFF

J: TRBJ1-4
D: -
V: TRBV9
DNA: TGTGCCAGCACCTCCTCCGGACACCTTAATGAAAAACTGTTTTTT
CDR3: CASTSSGHLNEKLFF

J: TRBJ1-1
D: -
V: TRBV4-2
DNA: TGTGCCAGCAGCCACCCCCAGGGCACTGAAGCTTTCTTT
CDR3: CASSHPQGTEAFF

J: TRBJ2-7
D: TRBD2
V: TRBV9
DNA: TGTGCCAGCAGCGTCGTCGATAGCGGGGGTATATACGAGCAGTACTTC
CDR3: CASSVVDSGGIYEQYF

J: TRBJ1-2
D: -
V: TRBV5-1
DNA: TGCGCCAGCAGCTTCATAAATCACAGGCCAGCTAAGTATTATGGCTACACCTTC
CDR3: CASSFINHRPAKYYGYTF

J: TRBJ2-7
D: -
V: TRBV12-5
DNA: TGTGCTAGTGGTTCCCCGAGAAACGAGCAGTACTTC
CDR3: CASGSPRNEQYF

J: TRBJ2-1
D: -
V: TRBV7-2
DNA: TGTGCCAGCAGCCCCAGCGTGGGCAATGAGCAGTTCTTC
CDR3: CASSPSVGNEQFF

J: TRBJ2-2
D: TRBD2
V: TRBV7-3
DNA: TGTGCCAGCAGCTTTTGGGGGGGCACCGGGGAGCTGTTTTTT
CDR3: CASSFWGGTGELFF

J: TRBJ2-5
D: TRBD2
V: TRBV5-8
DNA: TGTGCCAGCAGCACCGACGGGGGGTTTCAACAAGAGACCCAGTACTTC
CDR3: CASSTDGGFQQETQYF

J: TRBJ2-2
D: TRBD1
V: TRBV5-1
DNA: TGCGCCAGCAGCCCGGGACAGGGGTGGACCGGGGAGCTGTTTTTT
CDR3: CASSPGQGWTGELFF

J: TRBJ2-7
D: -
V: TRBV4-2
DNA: TGTGCCAGCAGCCAAGATCAAGCAGGGGGGTACGAGCAGTACTTC
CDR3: CASSQDQAGGYEQYF